This TCR beta chain was observed in a study of patients and donors after allogeneic stem cell transplantation. Germline values: CDR1 SQVTM, CDR2 ANQGSEA. The CDR3 is made up of 14 amino acids. In TCRdb, the RT-PCR reads were re-called with MiXCR into one record per CDR3 protein. The table includes about 74,000 distinct CDR3 sequences, more than 25% detected once. Notes on this clonotype: An end of the junction differs from the germline gene, which may be a read error.

The receptor comes from a human donor who was either an allogeneic HSCT recipient or a stem cell or donor lymphocyte infusion donor (not recorded which). It is not recorded whose cells these are; they may come from a transplant donor. The chain uses TRBV29-1 and TRBJ1-1; D gene uncertain. Sequenced sample: blood, either unsorted or a sorted T cell fraction (not recorded which). The CDR3 sequence: CSVEAAPIDTEAFF. As DNA, the CDR3 is TGCAGCGTTGAAGCGGCCCCGATTGACACTGAAGCGTTCTTT.